This record covers a single T cell receptor (beta chain). Its antigen is not known. This entry belongs to a study of T cell responses to AZD1222 COVID-19 vaccine. Overall study findings and caveats: There were vaccine-associated CD4 TCRs across spike, dominant at 160-218 and 743-854. Donors in the cohort were predominantly white British and more often female, and clonal diversity was possibly underestimated. The study reported that nearly half of spike-specific TCRs target unmutated variant regions. Seropositive AZD1222 recipients at baseline numbered only 5 or 6.

Sequencing used immunoSEQ multiplex PCR; TCRdb keeps in-frame clones, though not all of them. This sample has around 190,000 clones, with under 95% found just once. The germline V and J ends were trimmed by 1 base and 7 bases, with 12 bases remaining between them. This CDR3 spans 15 amino acids. The germline V gene encodes CDR1 SGHKS and CDR2 YYEKEE (reference sequence). V gene TRBV5-5 combines with J gene TRBJ1-6; D possibly corresponds to TRBD1 (5 bases). Sequenced here: peripheral blood, sampled 28 days after the second AZD1222 dose. This TCR was recovered from an adult who received the AZD1222 COVID-19 vaccine. The CDR3 DNA is TGTGCCAGCAGCTTGTCGGGGGAGTACAATTCACCCCTCCACTTT. Its translation is CASSLSGEYNSPLHF.